This T cell receptor (beta chain) is from a study of cytomegalovirus exposure and HLA in healthy donors. Whole-study findings and limits: Associated with cytomegalovirus, according to the listing, were around 170 TCR beta chains. What was likely a sequencing artifact was a cluster of highly shared sequence variants. Reportedly, HLA-A and HLA-B alleles of most subjects were accurately predicted from TCR beta.

Of note for this clone: Its specificity is not known.

Trimming cost V 0 bases and J 4 bases, with 12 bases left between them. This CDR3 spans 14 amino acids. From germline, CDR1 is GTSNPN and CDR2 SVGIG (reference sequence). PCR used 60 Vbeta primers and 13 Jbeta primers. Libraries were prepared by immunoSEQ multiplex PCR; TCRdb keeps only in-frame clonotypes and omits some of them. This repertoire shows about 140,000 clones, approximately 84% found once; its top ten account for 9% to 10%. This TCR derives from a woman aged 60-75 years in good health and CMV-seropositive. The sample was PBMCs. This sequence joins TRBV30 and TRBJ1-2, with unresolved D. The CDR3 DNA is TGTGCCTGGAGTGTGGCAGGTCGGGGCTATGGCTACACCTTC. This translates into CAWSVAGRGYGYTF.